The 22 T cell receptor beta chains reported below all come from one sample, sequenced in a study of blood T cells in healthy people across ages. It was with a sample-barcoded 5' primer and a J-beta primer mix that a second PCR of roughly 7 to 12 cycles was run. From the 5' RACE reads, TCRdb called clonotypes with MiXCR, one entry per CDR3 protein. Of hundreds of thousands of distinct CDR3 sequences listed, approximately 43% were seen once; the top ten hold approximately 22%. The sample consisted of blood. The receptors come from a woman in her sixties in good health.

This chain links TRBV11-3 with TRBJ2-1, with 10 nucleotides matching TRBD2. The CDR3 consists of 15 residues. V trimming: 5 bases; J trimming: 2 bases; junction bases outside the gene matches: 3. Germline V lookup: CDR1 SGHNT, CDR2 YENEEA. In DNA form, the CDR3 reads TGTGCCAGCAGCCGAGCGGGAGGGCCCTACAATGAGCAGTTCTTC. Amino acids: CASSRAGGPYNEQFF. The full variable domain, completed using reference TRBV11-3 and TRBJ2-1, is EAGVVQSPRYKIIEKKQPVAFWCNPISGHNTLYWYLQNLGQGPELLIRYENEEAVDDSQLPKDRFSAERLKGVDSTLKIQPAELGDSAVYLCASSRAGGPYNEQFFGPGTRLTVL.

The V gene is TRBV7-9, the J gene TRBJ1-6; D gene unclear. The CDR3 extends over 14 amino acids. Germline-derived CDR1 and CDR2 are SEHNR and FQNEAQ (reference sequence). Trimming cost V 5 bases and J 13 bases, with 18 bases left between them. The CDR3 DNA sequence: TGTGCCAGCAGCCTAGGCCTGTTCGGGAACCCCCTCCACTTT. It yields the protein CASSLGLFGNPLHF.

This clonotype was detected only a few times. This sequence joins TRBV12-3 or TRBV12-4 and TRBJ1-1, with TRBD1 matching over 8 bases. The V gene end was trimmed by 1 base and the J gene end by 5 bases; junction bases not matched to a gene: 6. This CDR3 has 15 amino acids. The CDR3 reads CASSLVVRGRTEAFF. The CDR3 nucleotides read TGTGCCAGCAGTTTAGTGGTCAGGGGGCGGACTGAAGCTTTCTTT.

This chain uses TRBV13 with TRBJ2-7, with unresolved D. Germline CDR1 PRHDT, CDR2 FYEKMQ (reference sequence). The V gene lost 5 bases and the J gene lost 0 bases, with 8 bases spanning the gap. The CDR3 runs 13 residues. Written as DNA, the CDR3 is TGTGCCAGCAGCACCCGGCTCTCCTACGAGCAGTACTTC. Amino acids: CASSTRLSYEQYF.

This clonotype appeared many times. V gene TRBV6-6 combines with J gene TRBJ2-1; 10 bases are shared with TRBD2. This CDR3 comprises 15 residues. Per germline, CDR1 MNHNY and CDR2 SVGAGI (reference sequence). V was pared by 5 bases and J by 8 bases, with 9 bases of the junction left unmatched. The chain's CDR3 is CASSQGTSEVHEQFF. The CDR3 region has the DNA TGTGCCAGCAGTCAAGGGACTAGCGAGGTTCATGAGCAGTTCTTC.

V usage is TRBV6-6 and J usage is TRBJ1-4; no firm D call. Trimming shortened V by 6 bases and J by 8 bases, and 13 bases separated the two germline ends. Looked up from germline, CDR1 is MNHNY and CDR2 is SVGAGI (reference sequence). There are 13 residues in the CDR3. In nucleotides, the CDR3 is TGTGCCAGCAGGACAATGGCTGAAGAAAAACTGTTTTTT. As protein: CASRTMAEEKLFF.

Of note for this clonotype: This may be a read error: a much more frequent sequence differs by one nucleotide. The chain joins TRBV3-1 to TRBJ2-7, with D unclear. CDR3 length equals 13 residues. The germline CDR1 and CDR2 sequences are LGHDT and YNNKEL (reference sequence). Trimming removed 0 bases from V and 4 bases from J, with 7 bases in between. The CDR3 here is CASSQDLEYEQYF. The DNA for the CDR3 is TGTGCCAGCAGCCAAGATCTGGAGTACGAGCAGTACTTC.

J is TRBJ2-3 and V is TRBV7-2; 11 bases are a match to TRBD2. The germline CDR1 and CDR2 sequences are SGHTA and FQGNSA. CDR3 length equals 16 residues. V was clipped by 5 bases and J by 0 bases; unmatched bases: 4. The DNA for the CDR3 is TGTGCCAGCAGCCGTAGCGGGAGGGCGAGCACAGATACGCAGTATTTT. Its protein is CASSRSGRASTDTQYF.

This clonotype was detected only a few times. The chain combines TRBV7-2 with TRBJ2-7, with TRBD2 matching over 9 bases. There are 15 residues in the CDR3. Unmatched junction bases numbered 4, after V lost 1 base and J lost 3 bases. CDR1 and CDR2 (germline): SGHTA, FQGNSA. In nucleotides, the CDR3 is TGTGCCAGCAGCTTAGGGGGCGGGAGGGACTACGAGCAGTACTTC. Translated: CASSLGGGRDYEQYF.

This clonotype was detected once. V and J are TRBV19 and TRBJ1-1; D gene unclear. This CDR3 contains 11 residues. Germline V gene sequence: CDR1 LNHDA, CDR2 SQIVND (reference sequence). V was cut by 4 bases and J by 4 bases, with 4 bases left in between. The CDR3 region has the DNA TGTGCCAGTAGTAGGACCACTGAAGCTTTCTTT. It is translated as CASSRTTEAFF.

This rearrangement joins TRBV2 to TRBJ2-5; D tentatively reads TRBD1 or TRBD2 (6 bases each). The DNA end lines up better with TRBJ2-7; the J call may be wrong. Germline loops: CDR1 SNHLY, CDR2 FYNNEI. The CDR3 extends over 16 amino acids. CDR3 DNA sequence: TGTGCCAGCAGTGGCCTTACCCTACAGGGACTCTACGAGCAGTACTTC. It codes for CASSGLTLQGLYEQYF.

This clonotype was counted many times. The chain employs TRBV29-1 and TRBJ1-1; D perhaps matches TRBD1 (6 bases). Trimming took 4 bases from V and 5 from J, leaving 11 bases between them. The CDR3 consists of 12 residues. Germline lookup yields CDR1 SQVTM and CDR2 ANQGSEA. CDR3 protein: CSVGGAGTEAFF. In DNA, the CDR3 is TGCAGCGTTGGGGGGGCAGGAACTGAAGCTTTCTTT.

The sample holds a few counts of this clonotype. The chain is built from TRBV28 and TRBJ1-1; D remains ambiguous. V dropped 6 bases and J dropped 2 bases, with 13 bases sitting between them. Per the germline V gene, CDR1 is MDHEN and CDR2 is SYDVKM. This CDR3 has 14 residues. Here the CDR3 reads CASSPVGKNTEAFF. CDR3 nucleotide sequence: TGTGCCAGCAGCCCCGTCGGGAAAAACACTGAAGCTTTCTTT.

The CDR3 protein is CASSIRQGAFNEQFF. The DNA of the CDR3 is TGTGCCAGCAGCATTAGACAGGGGGCTTTTAATGAGCAGTTCTTC. V usage is TRBV7-9 and J usage is TRBJ2-1; 10 nucleotides line up with TRBD1. Germline-derived CDR1 and CDR2 are SEHNR and FQNEAQ (reference sequence). CDR3 length: 15 residues. V gave up 5 bases and J gave up 7 bases; unmatched junction bases: 8.

This clonotype showed up just a few times. The chain combines TRBV12-3 or TRBV12-4 with TRBJ2-3; 8 bases match TRBD1. The CDR3 is made up of 14 amino acids. V lost 8 bases to trimming and J lost 2 bases; unmatched junction nucleotides: 6. CDR3 residues: CASLGQVLTDTQYF. The CDR3 coding sequence is TGTGCCAGCTTGGGACAGGTCCTCACAGATACGCAGTATTTT.

The genes are TRBV7-2 and TRBJ2-1; D perhaps matches TRBD1 (5 bases). Germline values: CDR1 SGHTA, CDR2 FQGNSA. CDR3 size: 14 residues. V lost 5 bases and J 4 bases, leaving 12 bases between the germline ends. For the CDR3, the DNA is TGTGCCAGCAGCCTTGACCGACAGTACAATGAGCAGTTCTTC. This sequence encodes CASSLDRQYNEQFF.

This clonotype was counted a few times. The chain combines TRBV5-6 with TRBJ1-2, with 7 bases that match TRBD1. CDR1 is SGHDT and CDR2 is YYEEEE in the germline V gene. With 3 bases clipped from V and 4 bases from J, the junction kept 6 bases outside the gene matches. The CDR3 covers 14 residues. The CDR3 spells CASSSSGTVYGYTF. As DNA, the CDR3 is TGTGCCAGCAGCTCGTCCGGGACAGTCTATGGCTACACCTTC.

The V call is TRBV4-3, the J call TRBJ2-3; 13 bases match TRBD2. The germline V gene encodes CDR1 LGHNA and CDR2 YSLEER. V dropped 4 bases and J dropped 6; count of bases not matched to a gene: 7. The CDR3 length is 16 residues. The CDR3 DNA follows: TGCGCCAGCAGCCCAGGACTAGCGGGAGATAGGGATACGCAGTATTTT. It codes for CASSPGLAGDRDTQYF.

The rearrangement links TRBV9 to TRBJ2-3, with a weak D call TRBD2 (6 bases). Trimming pared 3 bases from V and 2 bases from J, leaving 13 bases between. The CDR3 extends over 15 amino acids. Looked up from germline, CDR1 is SGDLS and CDR2 is YYNGEE. In DNA, the CDR3 is TGTGCCAGCAGCGCCGGGACTCCTCACACAGATACGCAGTATTTT. This sequence encodes CASSAGTPHTDTQYF.

V usage is TRBV9 and J usage is TRBJ2-3; 8 bases are a match to TRBD2. This CDR3 region has 13 residues. In germline, CDR1 is SGDLS, CDR2 YYNGEE. Losses at the gene ends were 6 bases for V and 5 bases for J; bases not matched to a gene: 5. The CDR3 here is CASTGRELDTQYF. CDR3 bases: TGTGCCAGCACCGGGAGGGAGTTAGATACGCAGTATTTT.

A note on this clonotype: One end of the junction varies from germline; a read error may be responsible. The V call is TRBV7-2, the J call TRBJ2-1; D gene unclear. The CDR3 covers 13 residues. Germline V gives CDR1 SGHTA, CDR2 FQGNSA. In DNA, the CDR3 is TGTGCCAGCAGCTTAGATCGGTTGGAGACCCAGTTATTC. Translation: CASSLDRLETQLF.

This sequence joins TRBV18 and TRBJ2-7, with 10 bases aligning to TRBD1. J gave up 2 bases and V 2 bases, and 12 bases lay outside the gene matches. The CDR3 covers 18 residues. The germline gives CDR1 KGHSH, CDR2 LQKENI. CDR3 nucleotides: TGTGCCAGCTCACCATATACTGACCGGACAGGGGGACCCTACGAGCAGTACTTC. This encodes CASSPYTDRTGGPYEQYF.